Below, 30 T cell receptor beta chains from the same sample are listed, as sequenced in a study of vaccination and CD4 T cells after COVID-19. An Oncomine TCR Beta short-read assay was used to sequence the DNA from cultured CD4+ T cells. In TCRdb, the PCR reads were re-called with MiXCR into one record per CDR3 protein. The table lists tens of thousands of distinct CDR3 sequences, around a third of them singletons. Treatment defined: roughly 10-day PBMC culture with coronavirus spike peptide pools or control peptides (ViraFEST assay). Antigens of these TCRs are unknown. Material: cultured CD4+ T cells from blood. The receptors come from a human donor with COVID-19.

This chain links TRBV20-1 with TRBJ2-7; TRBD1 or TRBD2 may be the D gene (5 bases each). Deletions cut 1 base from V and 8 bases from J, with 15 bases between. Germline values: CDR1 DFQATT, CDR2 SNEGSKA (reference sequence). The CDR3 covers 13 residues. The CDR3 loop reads CSARGTGGEKQYF. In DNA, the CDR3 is TGCAGTGCTAGAGGGACTGGGGGAGAAAAGCAGTACTTC.

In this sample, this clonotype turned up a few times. CDR3: CEDSRDSRSYNSPLHF. Here the CDR3 DNA reads TGTGAAGACTCGCGGGACAGTAGATCCTATAATTCACCCCTCCACTTT. The chain links TRBV30 to TRBJ1-6; TRBD1 agrees at 7 bases. This CDR3 region has 16 residues. From germline, CDR1 is GTSNPN and CDR2 SVGIG (reference sequence).

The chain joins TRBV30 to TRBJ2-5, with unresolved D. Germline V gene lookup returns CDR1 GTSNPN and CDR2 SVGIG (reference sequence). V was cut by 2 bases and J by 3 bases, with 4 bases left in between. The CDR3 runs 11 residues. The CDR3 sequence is CAWSSEETQYF. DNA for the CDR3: TGTGCCTGGAGTTCGGAAGAGACCCAGTACTTC.

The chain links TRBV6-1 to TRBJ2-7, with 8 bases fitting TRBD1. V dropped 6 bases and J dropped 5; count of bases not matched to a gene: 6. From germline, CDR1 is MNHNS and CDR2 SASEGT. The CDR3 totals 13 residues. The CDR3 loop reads CASRGDRLHEQYF. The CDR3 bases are TGTGCCAGCAGAGGGGACAGGCTTCACGAGCAGTACTTC.

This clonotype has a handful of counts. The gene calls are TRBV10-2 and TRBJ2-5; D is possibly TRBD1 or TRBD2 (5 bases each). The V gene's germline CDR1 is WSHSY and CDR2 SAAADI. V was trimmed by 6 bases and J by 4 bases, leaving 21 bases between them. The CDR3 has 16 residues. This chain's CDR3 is CASSPVAVPRGETQYF. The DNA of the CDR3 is TGCGCCAGCAGCCCGGTTGCGGTGCCGAGGGGAGAGACCCAGTACTTC.

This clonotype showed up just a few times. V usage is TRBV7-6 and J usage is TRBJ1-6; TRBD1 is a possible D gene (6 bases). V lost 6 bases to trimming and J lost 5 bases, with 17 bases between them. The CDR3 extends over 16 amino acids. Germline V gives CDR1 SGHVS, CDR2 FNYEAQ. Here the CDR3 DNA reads TGTGCCAGCAGTTCCTTCGGGGGGGCGAATAATTCACCCCTCCACTTT. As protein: CASSSFGGANNSPLHF.

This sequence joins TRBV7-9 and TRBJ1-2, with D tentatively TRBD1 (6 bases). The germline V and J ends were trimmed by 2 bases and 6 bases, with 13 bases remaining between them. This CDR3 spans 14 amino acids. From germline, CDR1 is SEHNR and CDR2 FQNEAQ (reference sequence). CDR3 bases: TGTGCCAGCAGCTTAAGGCAGGGGTGGGATGGCTACACCTTC. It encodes CASSLRQGWDGYTF.

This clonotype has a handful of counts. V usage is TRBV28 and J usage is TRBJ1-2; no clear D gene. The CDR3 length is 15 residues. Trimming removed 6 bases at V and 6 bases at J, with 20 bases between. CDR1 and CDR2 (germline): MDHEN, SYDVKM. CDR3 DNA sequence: TGTGCCAGCAGACTAACCATCGGAGGAGGGAATGGCTACACCTTC. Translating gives CASRLTIGGGNGYTF.

The CDR3 coding sequence is TGTGCCAGCAGTGAAGCGCTGGCAGGGTGGGCTGAAGCTTTCTTT. Amino acids: CASSEALAGWAEAFF. This chain joins TRBV2 and TRBJ1-1; D may be TRBD1 (5 bases). This CDR3 has 15 residues. With 0 bases removed from V and 6 bases from J, the gap between germline ends came to 14 bases. The V gene's germline CDR1 is SNHLY and CDR2 FYNNEI.

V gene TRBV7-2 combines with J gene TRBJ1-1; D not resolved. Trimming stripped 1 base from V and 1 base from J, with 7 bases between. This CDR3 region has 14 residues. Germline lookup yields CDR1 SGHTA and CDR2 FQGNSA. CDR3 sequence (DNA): TGTGCCAGCAGCTTAGTACACCGGAACACTGAAGCTTTCTTT. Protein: CASSLVHRNTEAFF.

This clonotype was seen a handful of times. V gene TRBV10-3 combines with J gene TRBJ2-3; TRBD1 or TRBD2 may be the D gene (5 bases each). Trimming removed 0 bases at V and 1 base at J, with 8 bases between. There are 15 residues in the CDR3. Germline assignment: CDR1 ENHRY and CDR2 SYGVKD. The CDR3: CAISESGVGTDTQYF. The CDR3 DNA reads TGTGCCATCAGTGAGTCGGGGGTTGGCACAGATACGCAGTATTTT.

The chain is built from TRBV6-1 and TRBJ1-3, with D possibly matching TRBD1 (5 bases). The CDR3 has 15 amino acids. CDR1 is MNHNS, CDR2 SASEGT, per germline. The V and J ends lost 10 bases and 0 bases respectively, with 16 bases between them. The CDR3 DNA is TGTGCCATTCCGCAGACAGAATACTCTGGAAACACCATATATTTT. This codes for CAIPQTEYSGNTIYF.

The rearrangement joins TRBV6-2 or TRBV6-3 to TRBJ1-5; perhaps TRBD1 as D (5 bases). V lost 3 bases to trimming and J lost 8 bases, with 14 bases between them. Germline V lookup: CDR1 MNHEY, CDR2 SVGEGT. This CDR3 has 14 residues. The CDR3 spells CASSYAGGWEPQHF. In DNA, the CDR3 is TGTGCCAGCAGTTATGCGGGGGGTTGGGAGCCCCAGCATTTT.

The CDR3 coding sequence is TGTGCCAGCAGCCCCTTGTCAGGGGGCGGCACTGAAGCTTTCTTT. It codes for CASSPLSGGGTEAFF. J is TRBJ1-1 and V is TRBV7-2, with 8 bases matching TRBD1. The CDR3 covers 15 residues. The J segment lost 4 bases and the V segment lost 5 bases, leaving 9 bases of the junction unmatched. Germline CDR1 is SGHTA and CDR2 is FQGNSA.

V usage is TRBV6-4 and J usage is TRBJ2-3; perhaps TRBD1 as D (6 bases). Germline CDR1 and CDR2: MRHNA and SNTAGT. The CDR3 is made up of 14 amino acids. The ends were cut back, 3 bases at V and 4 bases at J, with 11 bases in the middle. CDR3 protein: CASSEQGQSDTQYF. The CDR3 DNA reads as TGTGCCAGCAGTGAGCAGGGGCAATCAGATACGCAGTATTTT.

CDR3 amino acids: CASSPSTNTGELFF. The CDR3 DNA follows: TGTGCCAGCAGTCCTAGTACTAACACCGGGGAGCTGTTTTTT. V gene TRBV12-3 or TRBV12-4 combines with J gene TRBJ2-2, with D unresolved. The CDR3 runs 14 residues. Deletions cut 5 bases from V and 2 bases from J, with 9 bases between.

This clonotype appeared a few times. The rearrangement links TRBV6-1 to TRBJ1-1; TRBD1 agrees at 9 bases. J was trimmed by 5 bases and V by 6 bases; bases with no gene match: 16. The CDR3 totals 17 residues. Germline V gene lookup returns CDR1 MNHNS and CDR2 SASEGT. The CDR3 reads CASSPGPPGQGWTEAFF. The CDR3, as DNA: TGTGCCAGCAGCCCGGGACCACCGGGACAGGGTTGGACTGAAGCTTTCTTT.

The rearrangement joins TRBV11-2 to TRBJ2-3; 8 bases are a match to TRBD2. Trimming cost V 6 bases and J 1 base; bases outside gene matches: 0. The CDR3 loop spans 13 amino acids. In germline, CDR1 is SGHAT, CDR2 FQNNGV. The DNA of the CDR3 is TGTGCCAGCAGACTAGCGGGCACAGATACGCAGTATTTT. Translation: CASRLAGTDTQYF.

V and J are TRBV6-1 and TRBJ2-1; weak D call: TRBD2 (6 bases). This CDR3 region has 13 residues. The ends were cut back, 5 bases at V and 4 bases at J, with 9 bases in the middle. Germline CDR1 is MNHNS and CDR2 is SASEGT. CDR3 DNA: TGTGCCAGCAGTAGGGAGGTTTACAATGAGCAGTTCTTC. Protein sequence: CASSREVYNEQFF.

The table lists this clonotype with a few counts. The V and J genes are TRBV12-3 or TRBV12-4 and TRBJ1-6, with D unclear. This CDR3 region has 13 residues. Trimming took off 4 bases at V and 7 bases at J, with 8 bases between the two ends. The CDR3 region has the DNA TGTGCCAGCAGTTCGGGTCCGAATTCACCCCTCCACTTT. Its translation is CASSSGPNSPLHF.

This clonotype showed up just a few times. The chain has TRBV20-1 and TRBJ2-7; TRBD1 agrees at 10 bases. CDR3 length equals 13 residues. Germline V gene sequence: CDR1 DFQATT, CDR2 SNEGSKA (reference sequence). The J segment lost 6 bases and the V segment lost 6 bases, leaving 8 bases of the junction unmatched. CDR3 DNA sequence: TGCAGTGCCGGGACAGGGGTGGTCTCCGAGCAGTACTTC. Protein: CSAGTGVVSEQYF.

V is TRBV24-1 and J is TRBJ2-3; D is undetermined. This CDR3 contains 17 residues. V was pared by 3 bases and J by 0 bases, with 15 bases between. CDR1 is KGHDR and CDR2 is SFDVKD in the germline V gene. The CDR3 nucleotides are TGTGCCACCAGTGATGGGCTACCCGGAACTAGCACAGATACGCAGTATTTT. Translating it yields CATSDGLPGTSTDTQYF.

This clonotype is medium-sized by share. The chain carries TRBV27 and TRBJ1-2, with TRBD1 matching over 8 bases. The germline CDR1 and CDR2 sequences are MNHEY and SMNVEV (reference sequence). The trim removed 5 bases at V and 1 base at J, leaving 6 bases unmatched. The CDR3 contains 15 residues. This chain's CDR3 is CASSPSTGVNYGYTF. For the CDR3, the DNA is TGTGCCAGCAGTCCTTCGACAGGGGTTAACTATGGCTACACCTTC.

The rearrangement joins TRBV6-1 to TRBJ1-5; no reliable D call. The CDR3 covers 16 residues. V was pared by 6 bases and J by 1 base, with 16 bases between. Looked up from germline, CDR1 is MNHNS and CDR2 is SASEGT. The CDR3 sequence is CASSASPGGSNQPQHF. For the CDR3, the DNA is TGTGCCAGCAGCGCCAGCCCCGGTGGAAGCAATCAGCCCCAGCATTTT.

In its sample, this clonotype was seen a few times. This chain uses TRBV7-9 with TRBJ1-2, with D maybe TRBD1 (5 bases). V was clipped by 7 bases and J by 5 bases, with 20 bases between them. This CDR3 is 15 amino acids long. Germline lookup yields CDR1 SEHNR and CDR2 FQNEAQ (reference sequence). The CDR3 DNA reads TGTGCCAGCACCGACATGGGGCTCCGGGAGTATGGCTACACCTTC. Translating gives CASTDMGLREYGYTF.

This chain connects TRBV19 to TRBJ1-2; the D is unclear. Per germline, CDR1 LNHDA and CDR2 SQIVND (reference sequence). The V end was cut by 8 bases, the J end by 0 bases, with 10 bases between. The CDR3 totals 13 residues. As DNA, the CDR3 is TGTGCCAGTCTTCGGCATCCTAACTATGGCTACACCTTC. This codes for CASLRHPNYGYTF.

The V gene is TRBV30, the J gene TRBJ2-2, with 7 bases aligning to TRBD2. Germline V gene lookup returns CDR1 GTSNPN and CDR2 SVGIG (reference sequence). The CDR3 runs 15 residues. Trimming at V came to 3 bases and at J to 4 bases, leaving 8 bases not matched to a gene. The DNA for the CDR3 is TGTGCCTGGAGAATGGGGGGGAAGGGCACCGGGGAGCTGTTTTTT. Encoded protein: CAWRMGGKGTGELFF.

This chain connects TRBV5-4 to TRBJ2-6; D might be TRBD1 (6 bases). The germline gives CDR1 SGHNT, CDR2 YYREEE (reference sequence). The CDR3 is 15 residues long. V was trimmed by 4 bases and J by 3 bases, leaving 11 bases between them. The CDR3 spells CASSPPRGGANVLTF. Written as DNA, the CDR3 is TGTGCCAGCAGCCCCCCCAGGGGTGGGGCCAACGTCCTGACTTTC.

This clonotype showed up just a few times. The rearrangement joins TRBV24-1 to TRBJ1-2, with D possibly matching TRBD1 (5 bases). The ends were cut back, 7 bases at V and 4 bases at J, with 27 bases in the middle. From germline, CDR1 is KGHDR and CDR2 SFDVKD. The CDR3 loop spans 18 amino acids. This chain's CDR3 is CATRAPEDTSNPLYGYTF. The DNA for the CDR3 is TGTGCCACCAGGGCCCCCGAGGACACAAGTAATCCTCTCTATGGCTACACCTTC.

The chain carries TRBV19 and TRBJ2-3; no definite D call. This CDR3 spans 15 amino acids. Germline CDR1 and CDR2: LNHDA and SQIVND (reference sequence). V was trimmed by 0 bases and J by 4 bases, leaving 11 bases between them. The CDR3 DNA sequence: TGTGCCAGTAGTATAGACGGTCTAGTGGCAGATACGCAGTATTTT. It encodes CASSIDGLVADTQYF.